The rows below give T cell receptor beta chains drawn from one sample of a study of regulatory T cells in long-lasting Graves disease. Using its own MiXCR run on the multiplex PCR reads, TCRdb lists one record per CDR3 protein. The sample records 350,000 to 550,000 distinct CDR3 sequences, about 14% being singletons. These records were also assigned to another study, of T cells in Graves' hyperthyroidism and ophthalmopathy.

The specimen was peripheral blood mononuclear cells (PBMCs), collected at new diagnosis, from a patient treated with antithyroid drugs. The receptors come from a woman between 50 and 59 years old with Graves disease. Both conserved end residues are part of each CDR3. D genes are given only for firm matches. Only some rows state a clone size, as once, few, many or a class for expanded clones.

>TRBJ2-3|TRBD2|TRBV20-1|many|21
CSARDGVRLAGGGVPTDTQYF
TGCAGTGCTAGAGATGGGGTCCGACTAGCGGGAGGTGGCGTCCCCACAGATACGCAGTATTTT
>TRBJ1-1|-|TRBV12-3/TRBV12-4|few|14
CASTQTALNTEAFF
TGTGCCAGCACCCAGACGGCTTTGAACACTGAAGCTTTCTTT
>TRBJ2-5|-|TRBV7-8|-|13
CAGTTGRQETQYF
TGTGCCGGCACCACGGGGAGGCAAGAGACCCAGTACTTC
>TRBJ1-5|TRBD1|TRBV10-3|few|15
CAISESGTGRQPQHF
TGTGCCATCAGTGAGTCAGGGACAGGGAGGCAGCCCCAGCATTTT
>TRBJ1-4|-|TRBV5-6|-|13
CASSLYGNEKLFF
TGTGCCAGCAGCTTGTACGGGAACGAAAAACTGTTTTTT
>TRBJ1-5|-|TRBV2|-|16
CASSPVGPWVNQPQHF
TGTGCCAGCAGCCCCGTCGGTCCGTGGGTCAATCAGCCCCAGCATTTT
>TRBJ2-1|TRBD2|TRBV4-1|few|17
CASSQDNGLAGGSEQFF
TGCGCCAGCAGCCAAGATAACGGACTAGCGGGAGGGAGTGAGCAGTTCTTC
>TRBJ2-7|TRBD2|TRBV4-1|many|15
CASSQYSGRAYEQYF
TGCGCCAGCAGCCAATACAGCGGGAGGGCTTACGAGCAGTACTTC
>TRBJ2-7|TRBD1|TRBV5-8|many|15
CASSPPDRAYYEQYF
TGTGCCAGCAGCCCACCTGACAGGGCCTACTACGAGCAGTACTTC
>TRBJ2-5|-|TRBV10-1|many|13
CASSEFVGETQYF
TGCGCCAGCAGTGAGTTTGTGGGAGAGACCCAGTACTTC
>TRBJ2-7|TRBD1|TRBV11-2|-|14
CASSYLGQALEQYF
TGTGCCAGCAGCTACCTCGGACAGGCCTTAGAGCAGTACTTC
>TRBJ1-4|-|TRBV19|-|13
CASQWSTDEKLFF
TGTGCCAGTCAGTGGTCGACGGATGAAAAACTGTTTTTT
>TRBJ2-1|-|TRBV29-1|-|10
CSVAYNEQFF
TGCAGCGTCGCCTACAATGAGCAGTTCTTC
>TRBJ2-3|-|TRBV11-2|many|17
CASSKATGAESTDTQYF
TGTGCCAGCAGTAAAGCAACGGGGGCGGAAAGCACAGATACGCAGTATTTT
>TRBJ1-5|-|TRBV6-5|many|15
CASSYARAGNQPQHF
TGTGCCAGCAGTTACGCCCGGGCCGGCAATCAGCCCCAGCATTTT
>TRBJ1-3|-|TRBV5-1|-|16
CASNRGPMDSGNTIYF
TGCGCCAGCAACAGAGGACCCATGGACTCTGGAAACACCATATATTTT
>TRBJ2-7|TRBD2|TRBV11-2|many|19
CASSLDLGAALVAGGEQYF
TGTGCCAGCAGCTTAGACTTGGGGGCCGCTTTGGTAGCGGGAGGCGAGCAGTACTTC
>TRBJ1-3|-|TRBV28|few|11
CAAKTGNTIYF
TGTGCCGCAAAGACTGGAAACACCATATATTTT
>TRBJ1-2|-|TRBV4-1|few|15
CASSQVGVADYGYTF
TGCGCCAGCAGCCAAGTTGGGGTCGCAGACTATGGCTACACCTTC
>TRBJ2-2|TRBD1|TRBV6-2/TRBV6-3|many|15
CASSSQGTITGELFF
TGTGCCAGCAGTTCACAGGGGACAATCACCGGGGAGCTGTTTTTT
>TRBJ1-5|-|TRBV10-3|-|12
CAISEEGGPQHF
TGTGCCATCAGTGAGGAGGGTGGGCCCCAGCATTTT
>TRBJ2-3|-|TRBV29-1|many|17
CSVEDTLYRDNADTQYF
TGCAGCGTTGAAGATACATTGTACAGGGATAACGCAGATACGCAGTATTTT
>TRBJ2-3|TRBD2|TRBV2|many|17
CASSELAGGPHTDTQYF
TGTGCCAGCAGTGAACTAGCGGGAGGCCCCCACACAGATACGCAGTATTTT
>TRBJ2-1|TRBD2|TRBV7-3|many|15
CASSSSGSFYNEQFF
TGTGCCAGCAGCTCTAGCGGGAGCTTCTACAATGAGCAGTTCTTC
>TRBJ1-1|TRBD1|TRBV18|-|16
CASSTRTGTDFYEAFF
TGTGCCAGCTCAACGCGAACCGGGACAGATTTCTACGAAGCTTTCTTT
>TRBJ2-5|-|TRBV5-1|few|14
CASSLGRGEETQYF
TGCGCCAGCAGCTTGGGCAGGGGGGAAGAGACCCAGTACTTC
>TRBJ2-3|TRBD1|TRBV5-1|many|14
CASTIGTEGNTQYF
TGCGCCAGCACCATCGGGACAGAGGGGAATACGCAGTATTTT
>TRBJ2-7|TRBD1|TRBV5-1|few|15
CASSLWAGGTYEQYF
TGCGCCAGCAGCTTGTGGGCAGGGGGCACCTACGAGCAGTACTTC
>TRBJ1-4|-|TRBV28|many|12
CASSSQDEKLFF
TGTGCCAGCAGTTCCCAAGATGAAAAACTGTTTTTT
>TRBJ1-5|-|TRBV28|many|16
CASSLPTRRGNQPQHF
TGTGCCAGCAGTTTACCCACAAGGAGGGGTAATCAGCCCCAGCATTTT
>TRBJ2-2|TRBD1|TRBV7-3|many|14
CASSFTGGTGELFF
TGTGCCAGCAGCTTTACAGGGGGCACCGGGGAGCTGTTTTTT
>TRBJ2-4|-|TRBV6-1|many|14
CASSERHGRNIQYF
TGTGCCAGCAGTGAACGTCACGGCAGAAACATTCAGTACTTC
>TRBJ2-5|-|TRBV13|many|16
CASSSPLRARGETQYF
TGTGCCAGCAGCTCTCCCCTGAGGGCAAGGGGGGAGACCCAGTACTTC
>TRBJ2-5|-|TRBV30|many|14
CAWSVGGTSETQYF
TGTGCCTGGAGTGTAGGGGGAACTTCAGAGACCCAGTACTTC